These T cell receptor beta chains were read from a single sample in a study of blood T cell repertoires in COVID-19. Generated by immunoSEQ multiplex PCR, the TCRdb table keeps only in-frame clones and is missing some. The sample consists of some 76,000 clones, 85% to 90% of them appearing once. Sequencing was done on a sample of peripheral blood. The source is a man older than 75 in a cohort sampled during active COVID-19. Both conserved end residues are part of each CDR3. Each record gives: V gene, D gene, J gene, clone size, CDR3 protein, CDR3 DNA. A D gene is named only where the DNA matches it firmly. Clone size is stated in some rows and not others, as once, few, many or a class when expanded.

v_call: TRBV10-1
d_call: TRBD1
j_call: TRBJ1-1
clone_size: -
cdr3_aa: CAITTGPNTEAFF
cdr3_nt: TGCGCCATCACGACAGGGCCGAACACTGAAGCTTTCTTT

v_call: TRBV12-1
d_call: -
j_call: TRBJ2-1
clone_size: -
cdr3_aa: CASSFPSGAHNEQFF
cdr3_nt: TGTGCCAGCAGCTTTCCTAGCGGGGCACACAATGAGCAGTTCTTC

v_call: TRBV5-8
d_call: -
j_call: TRBJ2-7
clone_size: -
cdr3_aa: CASRRSYEQYF
cdr3_nt: TGTGCCAGCAGGCGGTCGTACGAGCAGTACTTC

v_call: TRBV7-2
d_call: -
j_call: TRBJ1-1
clone_size: -
cdr3_aa: CASSLGRLGGAFF
cdr3_nt: TGTGCCAGCAGCTTAGGGAGGTTGGGGGGAGCTTTCTTT

v_call: TRBV29-1
d_call: TRBD2
j_call: TRBJ2-2
clone_size: -
cdr3_aa: CSVAGGLSNTGELFF
cdr3_nt: TGCAGCGTAGCGGGGGGTCTCTCGAACACCGGGGAGCTGTTTTTT

v_call: TRBV4-1
d_call: TRBD1
j_call: TRBJ1-1
clone_size: few
cdr3_aa: CASSQDPGTGVTEAFF
cdr3_nt: TGCGCCAGCAGCCAAGATCCTGGGACAGGGGTCACTGAAGCTTTCTTT

v_call: TRBV7-9
d_call: -
j_call: TRBJ1-2
clone_size: -
cdr3_aa: CASSFEGANYGYTF
cdr3_nt: TGTGCCAGCAGCTTTGAGGGGGCTAACTATGGCTACACCTTC

v_call: TRBV24-1
d_call: -
j_call: TRBJ2-3
clone_size: -
cdr3_aa: CATSVPGVSTDTQYF
cdr3_nt: -

v_call: TRBV15
d_call: TRBD1
j_call: TRBJ1-4
clone_size: -
cdr3_aa: CATSRDLGQVGKLFF
cdr3_nt: TGTGCCACCAGCAGAGATCTGGGACAGGTGGGGAAACTGTTTTTT

v_call: TRBV28
d_call: -
j_call: TRBJ2-3
clone_size: -
cdr3_aa: CASSSPRRADTQYF
cdr3_nt: TGTGCCAGCAGTTCTCCGAGGAGGGCAGATACGCAGTATTTT

v_call: TRBV19
d_call: -
j_call: TRBJ1-3
clone_size: -
cdr3_aa: CASSRGISGNTIYF
cdr3_nt: TGTGCCAGTAGTCGAGGGATCTCTGGAAACACCATATATTTT

v_call: TRBV7-2
d_call: TRBD2
j_call: TRBJ2-1
clone_size: -
cdr3_aa: CASSLFRGVYNEQFF
cdr3_nt: TGTGCCAGCAGCTTGTTCCGGGGGGTATACAATGAGCAGTTCTTC

v_call: TRBV3-1/TRBV3-2
d_call: -
j_call: TRBJ2-5
clone_size: -
cdr3_aa: CASSQDPDSEETQYF
cdr3_nt: TGTGCCAGCAGCCAAGATCCGGACAGTGAAGAGACCCAGTACTTC

v_call: TRBV7-2
d_call: -
j_call: TRBJ2-7
clone_size: -
cdr3_aa: CASSPRAGLQYEQYF
cdr3_nt: TGTGCCAGCAGCCCTCGGGCGGGGTTACAGTACGAGCAGTACTTC

v_call: TRBV29-1
d_call: TRBD1
j_call: TRBJ2-3
clone_size: -
cdr3_aa: CSVEGQGSPDTQYF
cdr3_nt: TGCAGCGTGGAGGGACAGGGTAGCCCAGATACGCAGTATTTT

v_call: TRBV7-9
d_call: -
j_call: TRBJ1-5
clone_size: -
cdr3_aa: CASSFSGNSNQPQHF
cdr3_nt: TGTGCCAGCAGCTTTTCAGGTAATAGCAATCAGCCCCAGCATTTT

v_call: TRBV2
d_call: -
j_call: TRBJ1-5
clone_size: -
cdr3_aa: CASSVQGNQPQHF
cdr3_nt: TGTGCCAGCAGTGTACAGGGAAATCAGCCCCAGCATTTT

v_call: TRBV24-1
d_call: -
j_call: TRBJ2-2
clone_size: once
cdr3_aa: CATSDNRDTGELFF
cdr3_nt: TGTGCCACCAGTGACAACAGAGACACCGGGGAGCTGTTTTTT

v_call: TRBV19
d_call: -
j_call: TRBJ1-2
clone_size: few
cdr3_aa: CASRPSGLLNRTLAGYTF
cdr3_nt: TGTGCCAGTAGACCGTCTGGGTTATTGAACAGGACCCTCGCTGGCTACACCTTC

v_call: TRBV11-3
d_call: -
j_call: TRBJ2-2
clone_size: once
cdr3_aa: CASTANTGELFF
cdr3_nt: TGTGCCAGCACCGCGAACACCGGGGAGCTGTTTTTT

v_call: TRBV12-3/TRBV12-4
d_call: -
j_call: TRBJ1-5
clone_size: -
cdr3_aa: CASSFSRDQPQHF
cdr3_nt: TGTGCCAGCAGTTTCAGCAGGGATCAGCCCCAGCATTTT

v_call: TRBV9
d_call: TRBD1
j_call: TRBJ1-2
clone_size: -
cdr3_aa: CASSAGQKSYGYTF
cdr3_nt: TGTGCCAGCAGCGCGGGACAGAAAAGCTATGGCTACACCTTC

v_call: TRBV7-8
d_call: TRBD2
j_call: TRBJ2-5
clone_size: -
cdr3_aa: CASSLRNSGTETQYF
cdr3_nt: TGTGCCAGCAGCCTTCGGAACAGCGGGACAGAGACCCAGTACTTC

v_call: TRBV7-9
d_call: -
j_call: TRBJ2-7
clone_size: -
cdr3_aa: CASGRVLEQYF
cdr3_nt: TGTGCCAGTGGCAGGGTCCTAGAGCAGTACTTC

v_call: TRBV3-1/TRBV3-2
d_call: -
j_call: TRBJ1-3
clone_size: once
cdr3_aa: CASSQDSGDGNTIYF
cdr3_nt: TGTGCCAGCAGCCAAGACTCAGGGGATGGAAACACCATATATTTT

v_call: TRBV9
d_call: TRBD1
j_call: TRBJ1-1
clone_size: -
cdr3_aa: CASSVEGDRGAEAFF
cdr3_nt: TGTGCCAGCAGCGTAGAGGGCGACAGGGGAGCTGAAGCTTTCTTT

v_call: TRBV27
d_call: -
j_call: TRBJ1-2
clone_size: -
cdr3_aa: CASGAATPNYGYTF
cdr3_nt: TGTGCCAGCGGTGCCGCTACTCCTAACTATGGCTACACCTTC